This T cell receptor (beta chain) was documented in a study of blood T cell repertoires in COVID-19. For recovered donors of Cohort 3, there were two negative PCRs, clearance, or symptom resolution. Per the study methods: Estimation of nucleated cell counts relied on the amplification of reference gene primers. TCRdb's copy holds only in-frame clones and misses some; the assay was immunoSEQ multiplex PCR. V and J calls and clone size are as listed in that table; D and trimming were resolved from the DNA. The sample has over 120,000 clones; about three quarters are singletons. V gave up 3 bases and J gave up 9 bases, with 9 bases separating them. CDR1 and CDR2 from the germline V gene are DFQATT and SNEGSKA (reference sequence). This CDR3 region has 11 residues. The count of this clone is one.

The sequenced material came from PBMCs or T cells enriched from blood (not recorded which). The chain is built from TRBV20-1 and TRBJ2-1; D is ambiguous. The source of this sequence is a woman aged 45 to 65 who had recovered from COVID-19. For the CDR3, the DNA is TGCAGTGCTAGGGCCTGGCTTGAGCAGTTCTTC. Its translation is CSARAWLEQFF.